This entry lists 13 T cell receptor beta chains sequenced from one sample in a study of metastatic and nonmetastatic thyroid tumors. Thyroid surgery was performed in patients who had received no treatment beforehand. TCRdb recomputed clones from the PCR reads via MiXCR. The table lists about 92,000 clones, under 15% of them singletons. The sample taken for sequencing was blood. These receptors all come from a female donor with papillary thyroid cancer or a benign thyroid nodule (not recorded which). Some clones in this sample may be carry-over from other donors' samples.

This clone was seen at least ten times. The chain joins TRBV20-1 to TRBJ1-2, with D possibly matching TRBD1 (6 bases). The germline V and J ends were trimmed by 4 bases and 8 bases, with 23 bases remaining between them. The CDR3 consists of 15 residues. Germline V CDR1 and CDR2: DFQATT, SNEGSKA (reference sequence). The CDR3 protein is CSAKTGTRGLSGYTF. DNA of the CDR3: TGCAGTGCTAAAACCGGGACAAGGGGGTTGAGCGGCTACACCTTC.

At least ten counts were recorded for this clone. Here the CDR3 DNA reads TGTGCCAGCAGTTACTCGGGACAGGGGAATGAGCAGTTCTTC. Amino acid sequence: CASSYSGQGNEQFF. The chain carries TRBV6-5 and TRBJ2-1; 10 positions agree with TRBD1. The CDR3 covers 14 residues. V lost 0 bases and J lost 7; bases outside the gene matches: 0. Germline V gives CDR1 MNHEY, CDR2 SVGAGI.

This clone came up many times. The rearrangement joins TRBV11-2 to TRBJ2-7; TRBD2 might be the D (5 bases). Trimming took off 5 bases at V and 9 bases at J, with 14 bases between the two ends. Germline CDR1 SGHAT, CDR2 FQNNGV. This CDR3 comprises 12 residues. In DNA form, the CDR3 reads TGTGCCAGCAGCCCGGGGATTCTAGGGCAGTACTTC. Its translation: CASSPGILGQYF.

The sample holds many counts of this clone. The V call is TRBV20-1, the J call TRBJ2-7, with 10 bases that match TRBD1. With V trimmed by 1 base and J by 6 bases, 9 bases remained unmatched. This CDR3 has 15 residues. Per the germline V gene, CDR1 is DFQATT and CDR2 is SNEGSKA (reference sequence). The CDR3 sequence is CSARGRGTGVREQYF. As DNA, the CDR3 is TGCAGTGCTAGAGGTAGAGGGACAGGGGTCCGCGAGCAGTACTTC.

The sample holds many counts of this clone. CDR3 loop: CASSKGRYTGELFF. In DNA form, the CDR3 reads TGTGCCAGCAGCAAAGGACGGTACACCGGGGAGCTGTTTTTT. The chain couples TRBV4-2 to TRBJ2-2; D is ambiguous. Germline V gives CDR1 LGHNA, CDR2 YNFKEQ. V dropped 5 bases and J dropped 3 bases, with 10 bases sitting between them. CDR3 length: 14 residues.

On this clone itself: A read error may explain this, as a much larger clone is one base away. J is TRBJ2-1 and V is TRBV19, with no clear D. The germline CDR1 and CDR2 sequences are LNHDA and SQIVND (reference sequence). V was pared by 8 bases and J by 0 bases, with 11 bases between. The CDR3 sequence is 14 residues long. The CDR3 nucleotides are TGTGCCAGTCCTTGGTCCCTCTCCTACAATGAGCAGTTCTTC. Residues: CASPWSLSYNEQFF.

The chain has TRBV7-9 and TRBJ2-7; 8 bases agree with TRBD1. Germline loops: CDR1 SEHNR, CDR2 FQNEAQ (reference sequence). This CDR3 region has 15 residues. The ends lost 5 bases at V and 3 bases at J; junction bases unmatched: 9. CDR3: CASSLGQGIYYEQYF. The CDR3 nucleotides are TGTGCCAGCAGCCTAGGACAGGGAATATACTACGAGCAGTACTTC.

The table lists this clone with many counts. V gene TRBV3-1 combines with J gene TRBJ2-5; maybe TRBD1 (5 bases). Germline V gives CDR1 LGHDT, CDR2 YNNKEL (reference sequence). CDR3 length: 15 residues. V was clipped by 2 bases and J by 5 bases, with 15 bases between them. CDR3 nucleotide sequence: TGTGCCAGCAGCCAACAAGCGTTGAAGGGGGAGACCCAGTACTTC. Translating it yields CASSQQALKGETQYF.

Many counts were recorded for this clone. The V and J genes are TRBV13 and TRBJ1-2; no definite D call. CDR3 size: 11 residues. The V end lost 0 bases, the J end lost 10 bases, and 6 bases lay between the germline ends. Germline V gives CDR1 PRHDT, CDR2 FYEKMQ (reference sequence). The CDR3 reads CASSLGHHYTF. CDR3 DNA: TGTGCCAGCAGCTTAGGCCACCACTACACCTTC.

This chain uses TRBV5-1 with TRBJ2-1; TRBD1 matches 7 bases. V shed 1 base and J 6 bases; nucleotides not matched to a gene: 4. There are 14 residues in the CDR3. Germline assignment: CDR1 SGHRS and CDR2 YFSETQ. The CDR3 nucleotides read TGCGCCAGCAGCTTGAGGTGGGACAGCAATGAGCAGTTCTTC. Amino acid sequence: CASSLRWDSNEQFF. The whole variable domain, filled in from reference TRBV5-1 and TRBJ2-1, reads KAGVTQTPRYLIKTRGQQVTLSCSPISGHRSVSWYQQTPGQGLQFLFEYFSETQRNKGNFPGRFSGRQFSNSRSEMNVSTLELGDSALYLCASSLRWDSNEQFFGPGTRLTVL.

Turning to this clone: This may be a read error: a much more frequent sequence differs by one nucleotide. This sample also contains other DNA sequences that code for the same CDR3. The V call is TRBV2, the J call TRBJ2-3; D may be TRBD2 (6 bases). The germline V gene has CDR1 SNHLY and CDR2 FYNNEI. The CDR3 totals 17 residues. DNA of the CDR3: TGTGCCAGCGGACATCGGAGGGGTAGCGGTTTCACAGATACTCAGTATTTT. This sequence encodes CASGHRRGSGFTDTQYF.

A remark on this clone: Compared with germline, one end of the junction differs, possibly owing to a read error. This chain connects TRBV6-5 to TRBJ1-5; weak D call: TRBD1 (5 bases). CDR1 MNHEY and CDR2 SVGAGI come from the germline V gene. The CDR3 has 13 amino acids. The CDR3 DNA reads as TGTGCCAGAAGTTACTCCGGGCAGGGACCCCAGAATTTT. Protein sequence: CARSYSGQGPQNF.

This clone was counted many times. The J gene is TRBJ1-5, the V gene TRBV6-5; no reliable D call. The germline CDR1 and CDR2 sequences are MNHEY and SVGAGI. V gave up 2 bases and J gave up 0 bases, with 11 bases separating them. CDR3 size: 16 residues. CDR3 sequence (DNA): TGTGCCAGCAGTTACGCGGGCCCGTATAGCAATCAGCCCCAGCATTTT. It yields the protein CASSYAGPYSNQPQHF.